What follows are 16 T cell receptor beta chains derived from one specimen sequenced in a study of naive and memory T cell subsets. The beta constant-region primer was an equimolar mix of two oligonucleotides covering TRBC1 and TRBC2. Ligated cDNA was amplified by four rounds of PCR with nested alpha and beta constant-region primers and SP2. TCRdb reprocessed the UMI-ligation and nested PCR reads with MiXCR, giving one entry per CDR3 protein. Here the sample spans 95,000 to 150,000 distinct CDR3 sequences, 36% being singletons. The sample comprised central memory CD4+ T cells from blood. The receptor set was obtained from a human donor in good health.

The chain carries TRBV2 and TRBJ2-7, with no clear D. The ends were cut back, 7 bases at V and 4 bases at J, with 8 bases in the middle. Per germline, CDR1 SNHLY and CDR2 FYNNEI. The CDR3 runs 11 residues. CDR3 sequence (DNA): TGTGCCAGCATCATAGAATACGAGCAGTACTTC. Translated, it gives CASIIEYEQYF.

This clonotype has more than one count but fewer than ten. V usage is TRBV6-1 and J usage is TRBJ2-1, with a possible D match to TRBD2 (5 bases). CDR3 length equals 15 residues. Germline V gene data show CDR1 as MNHNS and CDR2 as SASEGT. Trimming left V 5 bases short and J 2 bases short, with 13 bases between. The CDR3 region is CASSLTSGPYNEQFF. CDR3 DNA: TGTGCCAGCAGTCTGACGAGCGGACCCTACAATGAGCAGTTCTTC.

CDR3 nucleotides: TGTGCCAGCAGAGCAATAGTGGGGGGAGGGCCCATTGAGCAGTTCTTC. It specifies CASRAIVGGGPIEQFF. This chain connects TRBV12-3 or TRBV12-4 to TRBJ2-1; 7 nucleotides align to TRBD2. The CDR3 has 16 residues. V shed 6 bases and J 9 bases; nucleotides not matched to a gene: 17.

The rearrangement links TRBV5-1 to TRBJ2-3, with TRBD2 matching 9 bases. This CDR3 comprises 14 residues. The V gene end was trimmed by 0 bases and the J gene end by 5 bases; junction bases not matched to a gene: 1. The germline CDR1 and CDR2 sequences are SGHRS and YFSETQ. CDR3 loop: CASSLAAGGDTQYF. The CDR3 nucleotides are TGCGCCAGCAGCTTGGCAGCGGGGGGAGATACGCAGTATTTT. Variable domain in full (rest from reference TRBV5-1 and TRBJ2-3): KAGVTQTPRYLIKTRGQQVTLSCSPISGHRSVSWYQQTPGQGLQFLFEYFSETQRNKGNFPGRFSGRQFSNSRSEMNVSTLELGDSALYLCASSLAAGGDTQYFGPGTRLTVL.

This clonotype has more than one count but fewer than ten. This chain connects TRBV27 to TRBJ2-6; 12 bases are a match to TRBD1. V lost 6 bases to trimming and J lost 0 bases; unmatched junction nucleotides: 9. Germline-derived CDR1 and CDR2 are MNHEY and SMNVEV (reference sequence). The CDR3 spans 19 residues. CDR3 in amino acids: CASRRDRGPELSGANVLTF. The CDR3 DNA sequence: TGTGCCAGCAGGCGGGACAGGGGGCCGGAACTCTCTGGGGCCAACGTCCTGACTTTC. The full variable domain, with the rest looked up from reference TRBV27 and TRBJ2-6, is EAQVTQNPRYLITVTGKKLTVTCSQNMNHEYMSWYRQDPGLGLRQIYYSMNVEVTDKGDVPEGYKVSRKEKRNFPLILESPSPNQTSLYFCASRRDRGPELSGANVLTFGAGSRLTVL.

The chain employs TRBV24-1 and TRBJ2-1; D remains ambiguous. The germline V and J ends were trimmed by 2 bases and 7 bases, with 14 bases remaining between them. This CDR3 comprises 15 residues. The germline gives CDR1 KGHDR, CDR2 SFDVKD. CDR3 DNA sequence: TGTGCCACCAGTGATTCCGGACGGGTATTTAATGAGCAGTTCTTC. This translates into CATSDSGRVFNEQFF.

This clonotype was counted a few times. V is TRBV11-2 and J is TRBJ1-3; weak D call: TRBD1 (6 bases). This CDR3 has 16 amino acids. Germline V gives CDR1 SGHAT, CDR2 FQNNGV. V was clipped by 2 bases and J by 0 bases, with 11 bases between them. The CDR3 here is CASSLRGDNSGNTIYF. Written as DNA, the CDR3 is TGTGCCAGCAGCTTACGAGGGGACAACTCTGGAAACACCATATATTTT. Based on the CDR3 plus reference TRBV11-2 and TRBJ1-3, the full variable domain is EAGVAQSPRYKIIEKRQSVAFWCNPISGHATLYWYQQILGQGPKLLIQFQNNGVVDDSQLPKDRFSAERLKGVDSTLKIQPAKLEDSAVYLCASSLRGDNSGNTIYFGEGSWLTVV.

This chain connects TRBV12-3 or TRBV12-4 to TRBJ2-6; no reliable D call. The CDR3 is made up of 15 amino acids. The V gene lost 2 bases and the J gene lost 1 base, with 6 bases spanning the gap. CDR3 sequence reads: CASSLRESGANVLTF. As DNA, the CDR3 is TGTGCCAGCAGTTTAAGGGAATCTGGGGCCAACGTCCTGACTTTC.

The chain recombines TRBV6-1 with TRBJ2-5, with a possible D match to TRBD2 (7 bases). The CDR3 is made up of 14 amino acids. Germline CDR1 is MNHNS and CDR2 is SASEGT. Trimming removed 6 bases from V and 4 bases from J, with 15 bases in between. CDR3 amino acids: CASSSAGAGETQYF. CDR3 nucleotides: TGTGCCAGCAGCTCTGCGGGGGCGGGAGAGACCCAGTACTTC.

J is TRBJ2-5 and V is TRBV20-1; D may be TRBD2 (6 bases). The germline V gene encodes CDR1 DFQATT and CDR2 SNEGSKA (reference sequence). The V end lost 6 bases, the J end lost 2 bases, and 19 bases lay between the germline ends. The CDR3 is 15 amino acids. CDR3 region: CSAPMGGGYQETQYF. The CDR3 DNA reads as TGCAGTGCCCCTATGGGAGGAGGATATCAAGAGACCCAGTACTTC.

This chain uses TRBV27 with TRBJ2-2; 12 bases fit TRBD1. From germline, CDR1 is MNHEY and CDR2 SMNVEV (reference sequence). Unmatched junction bases numbered 5, after V lost 7 bases and J lost 5 bases. The CDR3 totals 15 residues. DNA of the CDR3: TGTGCCAGCAAATCGGGACAGGGGGCGACCGGGGAGCTGTTTTTT. This codes for CASKSGQGATGELFF.

The chain combines TRBV2 with TRBJ2-7; D might be TRBD1 or TRBD2, each matching 5 bases. This CDR3 has 14 residues. V lost 11 bases to trimming and J lost 2 bases, with 19 bases between them. Germline loops: CDR1 SNHLY, CDR2 FYNNEI. The CDR3 spells CAGRPGDPPYEQYF. In nucleotides, the CDR3 is TGTGCCGGCCGCCCCGGGGACCCACCCTACGAGCAGTACTTC.

At least ten counts were recorded for this clonotype. The V gene is TRBV25-1, the J gene TRBJ2-6; 7 bases fit TRBD1. The germline CDR1 and CDR2 sequences are MGHDK and SYGVNS. The CDR3 extends over 16 amino acids. Unmatched junction bases numbered 7, after V lost 4 bases and J lost 4 bases. CDR3 region: CASSAHTGVGANVLTF. The DNA of the CDR3 is TGTGCCAGCAGTGCCCATACAGGGGTCGGGGCCAACGTCCTGACTTTC. Looking up the rest from reference TRBV25-1 and TRBJ2-6 gives the full variable domain: EADIYQTPRYLVIGTGKKITLECSQTMGHDKMYWYQQDPGMELHLIHYSYGVNSTEKGDLSSESTVSRIRTEHFPLTLESARPSHTSQYLCASSAHTGVGANVLTFGAGSRLTVL.

The CDR3 DNA is TGTGCCAGCAGCCCCGGTCCGGGATCCCGCTTGTTCTTC. It yields the protein CASSPGPGSRLFF. The genes are TRBV12-3 or TRBV12-4 and TRBJ2-1, with D perhaps TRBD2 (5 bases). V lost 6 bases and J 15 bases, leaving 21 bases between the germline ends. The CDR3 covers 13 residues.

The chain combines TRBV20-1 with TRBJ2-3, with D possibly being TRBD1 or TRBD2 (6 bases each). This CDR3 comprises 16 residues. Germline V gene data show CDR1 as DFQATT and CDR2 as SNEGSKA (reference sequence). Trimming took 1 base from V and 2 from J, leaving 16 bases between them. This chain's CDR3 is CSARVLAGGITDTQYF. CDR3 coding DNA: TGCAGTGCTAGAGTTCTAGCCGGGGGCATCACAGATACGCAGTATTTT.

The CDR3 here is CASSLQGRGTGELFF. DNA of the CDR3: TGTGCCAGCAGCTTACAGGGCCGGGGCACCGGGGAGCTGTTTTTT. The chain has TRBV7-6 and TRBJ2-2; the D call may be TRBD1 or TRBD2 (5 bases each). Germline assignment: CDR1 SGHVS and CDR2 FNYEAQ. Trimming pared 2 bases from V and 4 bases from J, leaving 11 bases between. This CDR3 contains 15 residues.